The rows below give T cell receptor beta chains drawn from one sample of a study of memory CD4+ T cells and cytomegalovirus serostatus. Profiled with immunoSEQ multiplex PCR; TCRdb holds only in-frame clones, not every one. The sample carries 40,000 to 55,000 clones, 80% to 85% recorded once. What was sequenced was memory CD4+ T cells from blood. The receptor set was obtained from an adult in good health and CMV-seropositive. The conserved cysteine and the conserved F or W are not part of the CDR3 here.

>TRBV11-2
ASSLRTIKTGELF
>TRBV7-8
ASSLAGGPTGELF
>TRBV27
ASRLRGQGWNTGELF
>TRBV5-1
ASSRGPSLTDTQY
>TRBV9
ASTPGSLGANVLT
>TRBV5-1
ATSRGDSDYNEQF
>TRBV7-2
ASSLVGLGSYEQY
>TRBV28
ASSSQGKAAF
>TRBV7-2
ASSLDWQFYGYT
>TRBV11-2
ASSFKGRDTGELF
>TRBV5-5
ASTLDRGADRGYEQY
>TRBV19
ASSIWGTNYGYT
>TRBV13
ASSPGLAGAEEETQY
>TRBV6-5
ASSYDTEAF
>TRBV5-4
ASSFLLRGNQPQH
>TRBV6-4
ASSESPFNSPLH
>TRBV29-1
SVISAPAGKGNEQF
>TRBV27
ASREPLAGRSDTQY
>TRBV5-6
ASSLPGLASYEQY
>TRBV4-2
ASSPSPGGRSYEQY
>TRBV29-1
SVDASGANYGYT
>TRBV12-5
ASGLGTGGYEQY
>TRBV5-1
ASSRDGASGANVLT
>TRBV18
ASSQGQGALGDEQY
>TRBV6-1
AAQGDLYNSPLH
>TRBV2
ASSEFGTGWEGTEAF
>TRBV19
ASSIGAPDGELF
>TRBV5-1
ASSWTGESFREQF
>TRBV27
ASSLRPSGNTIY
>TRBV29-1
SVDRASGGARTQY
>TRBV6-6
ASIAGESNEQF
>TRBV10-3
AIQTSGPSTDTQY
>TRBV28
ASRRVGGRSTEAF
>TRBV7-2
ASSLGFSGGEQF
>TRBV5-1
ASSRGLPTDTQY
>TRBV30
AWNKDREGYT